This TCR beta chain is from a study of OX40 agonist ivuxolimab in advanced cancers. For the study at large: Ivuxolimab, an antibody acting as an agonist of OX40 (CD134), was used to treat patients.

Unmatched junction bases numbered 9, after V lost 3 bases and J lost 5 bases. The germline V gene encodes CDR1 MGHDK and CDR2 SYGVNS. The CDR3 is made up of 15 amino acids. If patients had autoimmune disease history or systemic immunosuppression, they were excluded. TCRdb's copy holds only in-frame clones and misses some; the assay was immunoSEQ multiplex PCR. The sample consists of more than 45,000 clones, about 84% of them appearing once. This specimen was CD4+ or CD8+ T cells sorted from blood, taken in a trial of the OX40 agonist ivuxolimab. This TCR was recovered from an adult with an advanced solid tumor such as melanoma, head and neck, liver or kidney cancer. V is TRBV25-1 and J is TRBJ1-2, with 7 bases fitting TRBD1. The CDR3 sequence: CASSDDMDRRYGYTF. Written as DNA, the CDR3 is TGTGCCAGCAGTGATGATATGGACAGGCGATATGGCTACACCTTC.